This TCR beta chain was identified during a study of blood T cell repertoires in COVID-19 (TCRdb year 2020). About the study as a whole: Samples covering the acute and convalescent phases of COVID-19 were provided by collaborators in the United States, Italy and Spain. The prospective study material was composed of cDNA or gDNA derived from T cells, B-cell-depleted T cells, or PBMCs. Deeply sampled blood TCRbeta repertoires from subjects exposed to, actively infected with, or recovered from COVID-19 were included in the dataset. A freely available public database, intended as a resource for researchers studying the immune response to SARS-CoV-2, is where the repertoires were released. The samples were drawn from the first 160 participants of the ongoing ImmuneRACE study and from 1,254 subjects provided by 6 global collaborators. The sample metadata nearly always contained a de-identified subject ID, COVID-19 status, age in years and sex. Where available, HLA class I and class II types were obtained from metadata supplied by the sample provider rather than from assay-based typing.

With regard to this clone: Its antigen specificity is not known. The sample holds no much larger clone one base away, and base qualities are not on file.

TCRbeta CDR3 regions were amplified from genomic DNA by means of the immunoSEQ Assay, a bias-controlled multiplex PCR. In the original analysis: The number of nucleated cells in each sample was estimated from the amplification of reference gene primers within the assay. Sequence reads were collapsed and filtered to measure the absolute abundance of every unique TCRbeta CDR3 rearrangement. For each sample, productive Simpson clonality was calculated as the square root of Simpson's diversity index over productive rearrangements. TCRdb retrieved this table from immuneACCESS and kept in-frame rearrangements only. Not all clones are present; in checked studies, unresolved V genes account for under half, and no reason is known for the remainder. The DNA was the basis for D and trimming; V, J and clone size are from that table. This sample has more than 85,000 clones in its table, and around 82% of those were observed once. Less than 8% of the sample is in the top ten clones.

V drops 8 bases and J drops 4 bases, leaving 21 bases in between. Reading from cysteine to phenylalanine, the CDR3 counts 15 amino acids. Left in the record is the CDR3 DNA by itself, 45 bases read in frame from the first base. From the germline V gene, CDR1 is SGDLS and CDR2 is YYNGEE. Collaborating institutions collected whole blood in K2EDTA tubes following their own protocols. For TCRbeta analysis, collaborator samples were shipped as frozen whole blood, as isolated PBMCs, or as DNA extracted from either sample type. What the study reported, not specific to this receptor: Clinical and demographic metadata were provided uncurated, with the amount varying by source and participant.

Recombination linked TRBV9 to TRBJ1-1, with the D gene not clear enough to name. This clonotype was sampled from a woman aged 45 to 65 with acute or convalescent COVID-19. Sequencing was performed on peripheral blood. The DNA reads as follows: TGTGCCAGTTCTGGGCAGCTTACTTCGGTCACTGAAGCTTTCTTT. This encodes CASSGQLTSVTEAFF.